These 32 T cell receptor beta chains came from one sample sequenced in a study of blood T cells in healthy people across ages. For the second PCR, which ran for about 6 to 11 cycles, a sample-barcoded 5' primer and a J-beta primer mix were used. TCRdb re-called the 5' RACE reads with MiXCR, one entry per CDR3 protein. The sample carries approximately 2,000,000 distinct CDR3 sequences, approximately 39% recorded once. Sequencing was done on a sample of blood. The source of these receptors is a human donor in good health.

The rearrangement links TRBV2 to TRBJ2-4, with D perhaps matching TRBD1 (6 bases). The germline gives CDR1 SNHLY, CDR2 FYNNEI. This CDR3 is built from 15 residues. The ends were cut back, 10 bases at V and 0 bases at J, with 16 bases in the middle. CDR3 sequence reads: CATKQGIEAKNIQYF. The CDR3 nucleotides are TGTGCCACTAAACAGGGAATAGAAGCCAAAAACATTCAGTACTTC.

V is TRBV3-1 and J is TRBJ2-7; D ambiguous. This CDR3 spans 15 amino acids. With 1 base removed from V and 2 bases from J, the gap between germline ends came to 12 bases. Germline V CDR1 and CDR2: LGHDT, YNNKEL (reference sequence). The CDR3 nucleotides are TGTGCCAGCAGCCAAGCTGCGCCAGGCACCTACGAGCAGTACTTC. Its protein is CASSQAAPGTYEQYF.

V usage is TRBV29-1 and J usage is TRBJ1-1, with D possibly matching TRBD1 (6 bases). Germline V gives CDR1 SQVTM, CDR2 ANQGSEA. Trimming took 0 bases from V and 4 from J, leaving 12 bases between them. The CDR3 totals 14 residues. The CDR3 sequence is CSVEEAGTSTEAFF. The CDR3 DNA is TGCAGCGTTGAAGAAGCGGGGACAAGCACTGAAGCTTTCTTT.

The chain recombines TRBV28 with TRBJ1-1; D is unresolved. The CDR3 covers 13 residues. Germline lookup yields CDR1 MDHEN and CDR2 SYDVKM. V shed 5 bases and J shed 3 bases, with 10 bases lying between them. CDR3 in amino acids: CASSRTWDTEAFF. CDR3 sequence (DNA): TGTGCCAGCAGTCGGACCTGGGACACTGAAGCTTTCTTT.

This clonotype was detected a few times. CDR3 region: CASSFIANYGYTF. Written as DNA, the CDR3 is TGTGCCAGCAGCTTTATCGCTAACTATGGCTACACCTTC. V gene TRBV7-2 combines with J gene TRBJ1-2, with no clear D. Germline lookup yields CDR1 SGHTA and CDR2 FQGNSA. The ends were cut back, 3 bases at V and 0 bases at J, with 5 bases in the middle. The CDR3 has 13 residues.

This chain's CDR3 is CATSERTSGVEQFF. The CDR3 DNA reads TGTGCCACCAGTGAGCGGACTAGCGGGGTTGAGCAGTTCTTC. The V gene is TRBV24-1, the J gene TRBJ2-1; the match to TRBD2 covers 12 bases. The CDR3 contains 14 residues. Germline V gene data show CDR1 as KGHDR and CDR2 as SFDVKD. J gave up 9 bases and V 4 bases, and 3 bases lay outside the gene matches.

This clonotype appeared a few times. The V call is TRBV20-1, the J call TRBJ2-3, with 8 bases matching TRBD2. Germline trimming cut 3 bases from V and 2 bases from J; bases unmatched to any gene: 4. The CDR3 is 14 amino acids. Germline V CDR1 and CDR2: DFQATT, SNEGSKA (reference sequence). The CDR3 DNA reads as TGCAGTGCTAGCGGGGGGGCCTTCACAGATACGCAGTATTTT. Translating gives CSASGGAFTDTQYF.

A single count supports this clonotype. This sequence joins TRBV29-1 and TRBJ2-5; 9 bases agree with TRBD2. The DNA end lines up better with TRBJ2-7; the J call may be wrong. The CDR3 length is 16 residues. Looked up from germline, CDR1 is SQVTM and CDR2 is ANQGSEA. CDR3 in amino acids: CSVGVAGVPKIYEQYF. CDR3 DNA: TGCAGCGTTGGGGTAGCGGGAGTGCCGAAGATCTACGAGCAGTACTTC.

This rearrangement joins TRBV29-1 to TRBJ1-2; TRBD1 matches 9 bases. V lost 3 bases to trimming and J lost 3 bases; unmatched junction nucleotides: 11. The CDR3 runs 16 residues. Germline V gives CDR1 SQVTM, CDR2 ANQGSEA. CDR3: CSVEGETGGMDYGYTF. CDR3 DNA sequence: TGCAGCGTTGAGGGCGAGACAGGGGGGATGGACTATGGCTACACCTTC. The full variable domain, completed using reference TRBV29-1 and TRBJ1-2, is SAVISQKPSRDICQRGTSLTIQCQVDSQVTMMFWYRQQPGQSLTLIATANQGSEATYESGFVIDKFPISRPNLTFSTLTVSNMSPEDSSIYLCSVEGETGGMDYGYTFGSGTRLTVV.

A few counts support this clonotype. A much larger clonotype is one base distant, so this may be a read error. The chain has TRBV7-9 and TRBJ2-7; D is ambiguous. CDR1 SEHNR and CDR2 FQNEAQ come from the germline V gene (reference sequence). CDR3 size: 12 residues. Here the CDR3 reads CAGSQDENLKYF. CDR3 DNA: TGTGCCGGCAGTCAAGACGAGAACTTGAAGTACTTC.

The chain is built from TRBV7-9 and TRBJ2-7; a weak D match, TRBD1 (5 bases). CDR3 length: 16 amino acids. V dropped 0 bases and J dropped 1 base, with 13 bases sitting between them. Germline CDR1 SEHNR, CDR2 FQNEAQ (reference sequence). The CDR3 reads CASSLAGAGYSYEQYF. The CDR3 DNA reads TGTGCCAGCAGCTTAGCAGGGGCCGGATATTCCTACGAGCAGTACTTC.

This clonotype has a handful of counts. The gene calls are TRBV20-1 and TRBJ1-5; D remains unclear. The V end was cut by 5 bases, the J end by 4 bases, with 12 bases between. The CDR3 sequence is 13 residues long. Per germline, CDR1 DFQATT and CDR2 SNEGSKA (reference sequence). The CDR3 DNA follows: TGCAGTGCTCCCCAGATCCTAAATCAGCCCCAGCATTTT. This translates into CSAPQILNQPQHF.

This CDR3 is CASGFGFAGGPNTQYF. In DNA form, the CDR3 reads TGTGCTAGTGGTTTCGGGTTTGCGGGGGGGCCAAATACGCAGTATTTT. V is TRBV12-5 and J is TRBJ2-3, with TRBD2 identical over 9 bases. This CDR3 is built from 16 residues. The germline V gene encodes CDR1 LGHNT and CDR2 FRNRAP. Germline trimming cut 3 bases from V and 7 bases from J; bases unmatched to any gene: 11.

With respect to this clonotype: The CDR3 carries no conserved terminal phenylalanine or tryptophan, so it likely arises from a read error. The CDR3 bases are TGCAGCGTCCAGGTAGAGACCCAGTACTTG. Its protein product is CSVQVETQYL. The chain has TRBV29-1 and TRBJ2-5; D unclear. Germline values: CDR1 SQVTM, CDR2 ANQGSEA. The length of the CDR3 is 10 residues. V shed 6 bases and J shed 4 bases, with 6 bases lying between them.

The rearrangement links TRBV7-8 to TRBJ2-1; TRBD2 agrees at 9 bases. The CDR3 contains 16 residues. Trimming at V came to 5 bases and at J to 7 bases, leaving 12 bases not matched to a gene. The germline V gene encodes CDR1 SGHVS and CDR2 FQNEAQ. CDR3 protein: CASSALGLAAENEQFF. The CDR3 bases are TGTGCCAGCAGCGCCCTGGGACTAGCAGCTGAAAATGAGCAGTTCTTC.

The CDR3 nucleotides read TGTGCCAGCACCCCCAATGAAAAACTGTTTTTT. As protein: CASTPNEKLFF. The chain combines TRBV12-3 or TRBV12-4 with TRBJ1-4; no clear D gene. The CDR3 is 11 amino acids. Trimming shortened V by 7 bases and J by 5 bases, and 5 bases separated the two germline ends.

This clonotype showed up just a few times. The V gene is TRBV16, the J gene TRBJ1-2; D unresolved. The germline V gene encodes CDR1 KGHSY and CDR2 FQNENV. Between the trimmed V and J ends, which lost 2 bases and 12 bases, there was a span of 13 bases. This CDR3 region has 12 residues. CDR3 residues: CASSQLGLQNTF. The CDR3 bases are TGTGCCAGCAGCCAACTCGGCCTCCAAAACACCTTC.

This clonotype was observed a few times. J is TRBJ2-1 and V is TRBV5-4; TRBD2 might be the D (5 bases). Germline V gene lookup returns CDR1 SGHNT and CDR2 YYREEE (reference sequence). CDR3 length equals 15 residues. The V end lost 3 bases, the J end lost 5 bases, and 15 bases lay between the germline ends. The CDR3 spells CASSSQRVRDNEQFF. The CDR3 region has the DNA TGTGCCAGCAGCTCCCAACGGGTGCGGGACAATGAGCAGTTCTTC.

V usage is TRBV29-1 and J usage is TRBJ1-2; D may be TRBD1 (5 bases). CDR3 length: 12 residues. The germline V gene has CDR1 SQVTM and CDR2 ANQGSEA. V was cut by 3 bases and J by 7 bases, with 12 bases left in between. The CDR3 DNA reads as TGCAGCGTTGATGAGCAGGGCCGTGGCTACACCTTC. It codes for CSVDEQGRGYTF.

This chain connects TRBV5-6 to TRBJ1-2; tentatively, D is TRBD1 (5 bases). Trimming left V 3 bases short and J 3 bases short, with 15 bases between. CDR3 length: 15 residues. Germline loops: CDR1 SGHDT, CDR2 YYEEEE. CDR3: CASSSPWGADYGYTF. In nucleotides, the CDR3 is TGTGCCAGCAGCTCTCCTTGGGGCGCAGACTATGGCTACACCTTC.

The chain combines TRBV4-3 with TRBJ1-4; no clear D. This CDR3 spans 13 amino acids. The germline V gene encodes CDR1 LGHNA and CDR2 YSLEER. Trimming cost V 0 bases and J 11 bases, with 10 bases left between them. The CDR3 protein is CASSQELADKLFF. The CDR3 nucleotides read TGCGCCAGCAGCCAAGAACTCGCAGACAAACTGTTTTTT.

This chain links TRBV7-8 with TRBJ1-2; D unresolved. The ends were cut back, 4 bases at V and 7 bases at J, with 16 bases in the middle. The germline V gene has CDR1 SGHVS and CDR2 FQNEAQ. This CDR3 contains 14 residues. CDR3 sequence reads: CASSSFTLIRGYTF. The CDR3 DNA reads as TGTGCCAGCAGCTCATTTACCCTTATACGTGGCTACACCTTC.

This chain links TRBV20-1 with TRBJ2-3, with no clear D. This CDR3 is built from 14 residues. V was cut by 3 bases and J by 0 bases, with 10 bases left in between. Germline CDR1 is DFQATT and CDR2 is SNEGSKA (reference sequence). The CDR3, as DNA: TGCAGTGCTAGGAGTCAGCATAGCACAGATACGCAGTATTTT. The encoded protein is CSARSQHSTDTQYF.

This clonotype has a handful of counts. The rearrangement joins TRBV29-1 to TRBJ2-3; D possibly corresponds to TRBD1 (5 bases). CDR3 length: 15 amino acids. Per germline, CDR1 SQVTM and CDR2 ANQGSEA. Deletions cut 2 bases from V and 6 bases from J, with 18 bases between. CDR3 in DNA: TGCAGCGTTGAATCCAGCAGGGCTTTCCAGGATACGCAGTATTTT. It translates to CSVESSRAFQDTQYF.

CDR3 residues: CASSLDRSRAYNEQFF. The CDR3, as DNA: TGTGCCAGCAGCTTAGATCGGAGCAGGGCCTACAATGAGCAGTTCTTC. The chain is built from TRBV7-2 and TRBJ2-1, with D maybe TRBD1 (5 bases). The CDR3 runs to 16 residues. Between the trimmed V and J ends, which lost 1 base and 2 bases, there was a span of 12 bases. Germline values: CDR1 SGHTA, CDR2 FQGNSA.

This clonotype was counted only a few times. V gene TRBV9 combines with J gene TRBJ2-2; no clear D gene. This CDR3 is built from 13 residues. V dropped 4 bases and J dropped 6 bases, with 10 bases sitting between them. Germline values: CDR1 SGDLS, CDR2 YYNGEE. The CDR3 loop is CASSPTKAGELFF. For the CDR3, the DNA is TGTGCCAGCAGCCCTACAAAGGCCGGGGAGCTGTTTTTT.

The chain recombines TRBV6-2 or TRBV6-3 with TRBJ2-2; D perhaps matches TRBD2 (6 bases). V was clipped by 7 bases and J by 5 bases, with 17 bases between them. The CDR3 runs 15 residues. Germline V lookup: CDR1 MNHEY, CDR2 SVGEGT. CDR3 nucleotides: TGTGCCAGCAATAAGTTTCTCGGGAGTACCGGGGAGCTGTTTTTT. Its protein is CASNKFLGSTGELFF.

The CDR3 region has the DNA TGCAGTGCTAGAGAAACACTGGTCGATTCCTACGAGCAGTACTTC. It encodes CSARETLVDSYEQYF. The chain is built from TRBV20-1 and TRBJ2-7, with D uncertain. V lost 0 bases and J lost 1, with 13 bases in between. The length of the CDR3 is 15 residues. Germline CDR1 DFQATT, CDR2 SNEGSKA (reference sequence).

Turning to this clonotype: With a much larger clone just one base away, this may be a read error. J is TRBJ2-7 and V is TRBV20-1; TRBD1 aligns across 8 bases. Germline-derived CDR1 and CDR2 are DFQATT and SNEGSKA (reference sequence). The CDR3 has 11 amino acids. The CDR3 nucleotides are TGCAGTGCTACAGGGGGCTACGAGCGGTACTTC. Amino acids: CSATGGYERYF.

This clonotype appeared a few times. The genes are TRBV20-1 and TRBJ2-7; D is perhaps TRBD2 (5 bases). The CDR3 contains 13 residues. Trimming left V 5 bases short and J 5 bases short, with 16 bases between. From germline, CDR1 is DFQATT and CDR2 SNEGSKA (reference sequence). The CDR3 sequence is CSAWGESGNEQYF. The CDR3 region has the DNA TGCAGTGCTTGGGGAGAAAGCGGTAACGAGCAGTACTTC.

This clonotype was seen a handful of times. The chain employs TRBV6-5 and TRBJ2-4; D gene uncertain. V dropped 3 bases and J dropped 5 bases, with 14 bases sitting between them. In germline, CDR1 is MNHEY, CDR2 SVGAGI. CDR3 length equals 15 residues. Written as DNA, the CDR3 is TGTGCCAGCAGTTATTCCCCTAATCGGCAAAACATTCAGTACTTC. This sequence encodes CASSYSPNRQNIQYF.

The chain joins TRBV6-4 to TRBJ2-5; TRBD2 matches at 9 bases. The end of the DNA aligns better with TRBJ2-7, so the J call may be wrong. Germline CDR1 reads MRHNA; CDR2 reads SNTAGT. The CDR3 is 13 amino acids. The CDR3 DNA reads TGTGCCAGCAGTGTCATAGCGGGGGACGAGCAGTACTTC. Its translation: CASSVIAGDEQYF.